This TCR beta chain originates from a study of blood T cell repertoires in COVID-19. Turning to the study itself: The study drew acute and convalescent COVID-19 samples from the United States, Italy and Spain. Sources were T cells, B-cell-depleted T cells, or PBMCs; the material itself was cDNA or gDNA.

Study processing details: Amplification from reference gene primers served as the basis for estimated nucleated cell counts. The method was immunoSEQ multiplex PCR; TCRdb's version includes in-frame clones alone and lacks a portion of them. The V and J calls and clone size are taken from that table; D and trimming were inferred from the DNA. The data contain over 100,000 clones, over 75% of them singletons. The CDR3 spans 16 residues. Trimming pared 5 bases from V and 0 bases from J, leaving 17 bases between. CDR1 and CDR2 from the germline V gene are WNHNN and SYGVQD (reference sequence). Sequenced sample: peripheral blood. This receptor was obtained from a woman between 50 and 59 years old with acute or convalescent COVID-19. The V gene is TRBV10-1, the J gene TRBJ2-7, with D possibly being TRBD1 (5 bases). CDR3 protein: CASSPADRTNSYEQYF. In DNA form, the CDR3 reads TGCGCCAGCAGTCCGGCCGACAGAACCAACTCCTACGAGCAGTACTTC.